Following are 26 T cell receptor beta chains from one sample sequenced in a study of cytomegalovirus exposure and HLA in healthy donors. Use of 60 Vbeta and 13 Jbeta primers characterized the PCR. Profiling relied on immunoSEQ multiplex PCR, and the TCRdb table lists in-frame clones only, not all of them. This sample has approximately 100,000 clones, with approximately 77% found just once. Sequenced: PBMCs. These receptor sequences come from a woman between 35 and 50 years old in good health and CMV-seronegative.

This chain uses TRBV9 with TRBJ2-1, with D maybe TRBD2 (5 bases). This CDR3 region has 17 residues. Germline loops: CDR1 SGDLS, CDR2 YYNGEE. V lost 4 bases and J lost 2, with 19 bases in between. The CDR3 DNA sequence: TGTGCCAGCAGCCATCCGGCGGGTTTGAATACCTACAATGAGCAGTTCTTC. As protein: CASSHPAGLNTYNEQFF.

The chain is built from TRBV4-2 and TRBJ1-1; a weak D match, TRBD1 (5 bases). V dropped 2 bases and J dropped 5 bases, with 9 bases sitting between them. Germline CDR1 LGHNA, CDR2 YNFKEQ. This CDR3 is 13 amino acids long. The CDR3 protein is CASSQLAGTEAFF. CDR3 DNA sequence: TGTGCCAGCAGCCAACTGGCAGGGACTGAAGCTTTCTTT.

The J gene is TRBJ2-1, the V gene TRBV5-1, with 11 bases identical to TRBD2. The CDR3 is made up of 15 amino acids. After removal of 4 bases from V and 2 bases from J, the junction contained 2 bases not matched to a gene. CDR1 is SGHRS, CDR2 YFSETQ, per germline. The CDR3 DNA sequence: TGCGCCAGCAGCCTTAGCGGGGGGGCCTACAATGAGCAGTTCTTC. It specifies CASSLSGGAYNEQFF.

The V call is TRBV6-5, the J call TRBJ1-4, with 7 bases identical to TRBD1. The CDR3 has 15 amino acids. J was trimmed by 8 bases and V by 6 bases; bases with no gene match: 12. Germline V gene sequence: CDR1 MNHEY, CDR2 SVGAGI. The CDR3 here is CASSRGNPVWEKLFF. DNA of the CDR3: TGTGCCAGCAGCAGGGGGAACCCTGTTTGGGAAAAACTGTTTTTT.

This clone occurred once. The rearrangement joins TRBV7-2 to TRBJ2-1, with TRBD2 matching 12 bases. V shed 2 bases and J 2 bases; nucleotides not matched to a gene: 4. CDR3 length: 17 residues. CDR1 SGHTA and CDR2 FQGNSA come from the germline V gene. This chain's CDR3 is CASSLSRLAGAYNEQFF. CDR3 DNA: TGTGCCAGCAGCTTAAGTAGACTAGCGGGGGCCTACAATGAGCAGTTCTTC. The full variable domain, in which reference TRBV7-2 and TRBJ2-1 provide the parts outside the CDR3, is GAGVSQSPSNKVTEKGKDVELRCDPISGHTALYWYRQSLGQGLEFLIYFQGNSAPDKSGLPSDRFSAERTGGSVSTLTIQRTQQEDSAVYLCASSLSRLAGAYNEQFFGPGTRLTVL.

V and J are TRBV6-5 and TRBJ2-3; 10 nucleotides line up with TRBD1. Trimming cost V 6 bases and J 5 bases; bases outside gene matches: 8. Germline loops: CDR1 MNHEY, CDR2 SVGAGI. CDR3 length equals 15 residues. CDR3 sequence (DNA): TGTGCCAGCAGCACCGGACAGGGGGTCGGAGATACGCAGTATTTT. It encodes CASSTGQGVGDTQYF.

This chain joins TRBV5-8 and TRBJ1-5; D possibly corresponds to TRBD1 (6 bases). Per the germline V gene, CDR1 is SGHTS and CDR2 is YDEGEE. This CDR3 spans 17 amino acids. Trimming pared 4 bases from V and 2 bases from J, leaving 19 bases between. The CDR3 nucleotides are TGTGCCAGCAGCCCCGGGACATTGAATGGTGGCAATCAGCCCCAGCATTTT. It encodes CASSPGTLNGGNQPQHF. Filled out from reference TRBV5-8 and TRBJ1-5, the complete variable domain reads EAGVTQSPTHLIKTRGQQATLRCSPISGHTSVYWYQQALGLGLQFLLWYDEGEERNRGNFPPRFSGRQFPNYSSELNVNALELEDSALYLCASSPGTLNGGNQPQHFGDGTRLSIL.

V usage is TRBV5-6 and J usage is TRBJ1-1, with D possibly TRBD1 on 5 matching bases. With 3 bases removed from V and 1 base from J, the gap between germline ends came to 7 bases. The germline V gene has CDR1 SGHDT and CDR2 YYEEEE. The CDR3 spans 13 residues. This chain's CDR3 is CASSWGGNTEAFF. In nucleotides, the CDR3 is TGTGCCAGCAGCTGGGGGGGGAACACTGAAGCTTTCTTT.

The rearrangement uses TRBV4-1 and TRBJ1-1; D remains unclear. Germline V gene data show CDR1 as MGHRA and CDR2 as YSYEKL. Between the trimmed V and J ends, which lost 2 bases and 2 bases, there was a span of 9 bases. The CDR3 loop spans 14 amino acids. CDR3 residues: CASSQSQVNTEAFF. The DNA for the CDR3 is TGCGCCAGCAGCCAAAGCCAGGTCAACACTGAAGCTTTCTTT.

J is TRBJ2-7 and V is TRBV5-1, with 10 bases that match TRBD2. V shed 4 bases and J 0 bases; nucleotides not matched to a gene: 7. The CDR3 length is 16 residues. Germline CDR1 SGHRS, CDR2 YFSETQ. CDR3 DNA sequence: TGCGCCAGCAGCAAATCACTAGCGGGGAGCTCCTACGAGCAGTACTTC. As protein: CASSKSLAGSSYEQYF.

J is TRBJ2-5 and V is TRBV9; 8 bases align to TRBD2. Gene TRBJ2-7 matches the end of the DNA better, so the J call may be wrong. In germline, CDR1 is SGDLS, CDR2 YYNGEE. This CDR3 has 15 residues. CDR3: CASSPGGAGSYEQYF. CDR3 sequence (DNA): TGTGCCAGCAGCCCCGGGGGGGCAGGGTCATACGAGCAGTACTTC.

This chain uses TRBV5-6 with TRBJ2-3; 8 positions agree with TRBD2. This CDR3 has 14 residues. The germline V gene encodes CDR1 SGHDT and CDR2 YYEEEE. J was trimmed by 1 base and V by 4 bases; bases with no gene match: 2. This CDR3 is CASSGSGGTDTQYF. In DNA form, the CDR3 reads TGTGCCAGCAGCGGTAGCGGGGGCACAGATACGCAGTATTTT. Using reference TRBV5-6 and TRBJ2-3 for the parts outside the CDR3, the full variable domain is DAGVTQSPTHLIKTRGQQVTLRCSPKSGHDTVSWYQQALGQGPQFIFQYYEEEERQRGNFPDRFSGHQFPNYSSELNVNALLLGDSALYLCASSGSGGTDTQYFGPGTRLTVL.

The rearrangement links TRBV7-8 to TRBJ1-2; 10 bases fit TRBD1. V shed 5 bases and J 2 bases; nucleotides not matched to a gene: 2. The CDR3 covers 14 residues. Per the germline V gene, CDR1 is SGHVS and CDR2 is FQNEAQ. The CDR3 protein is CASSADRGNYGYTF. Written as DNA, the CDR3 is TGTGCCAGCAGCGCGGACAGGGGGAACTATGGCTACACCTTC.

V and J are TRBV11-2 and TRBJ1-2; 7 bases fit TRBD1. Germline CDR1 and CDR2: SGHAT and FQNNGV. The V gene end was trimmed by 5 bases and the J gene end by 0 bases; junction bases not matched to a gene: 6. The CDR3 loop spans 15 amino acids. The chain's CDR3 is CASSLYRGPNYGYTF. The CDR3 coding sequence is TGTGCCAGCAGCCTATACAGGGGTCCTAACTATGGCTACACCTTC.

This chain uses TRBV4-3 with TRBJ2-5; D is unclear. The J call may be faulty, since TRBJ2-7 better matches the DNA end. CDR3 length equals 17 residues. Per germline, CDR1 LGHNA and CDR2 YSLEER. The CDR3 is CASSQGVTGLISYEQYF. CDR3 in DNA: TGCGCCAGCAGCCAAGGTGTAACTGGGCTAATATCCTACGAGCAGTACTTC.

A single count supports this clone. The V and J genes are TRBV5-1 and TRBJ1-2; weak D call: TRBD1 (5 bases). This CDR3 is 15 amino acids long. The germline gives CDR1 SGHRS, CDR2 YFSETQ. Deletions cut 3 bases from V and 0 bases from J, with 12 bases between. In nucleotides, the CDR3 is TGCGCCAGCAGCTCTTACAGGTCCTCTAACTATGGCTACACCTTC. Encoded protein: CASSSYRSSNYGYTF.

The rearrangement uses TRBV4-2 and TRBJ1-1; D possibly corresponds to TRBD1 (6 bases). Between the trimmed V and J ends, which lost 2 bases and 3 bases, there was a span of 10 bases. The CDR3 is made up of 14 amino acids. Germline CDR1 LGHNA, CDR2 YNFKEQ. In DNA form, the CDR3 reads TGTGCCAGCAGCCAACCGGACAGCTACACTGAAGCTTTCTTT. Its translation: CASSQPDSYTEAFF.

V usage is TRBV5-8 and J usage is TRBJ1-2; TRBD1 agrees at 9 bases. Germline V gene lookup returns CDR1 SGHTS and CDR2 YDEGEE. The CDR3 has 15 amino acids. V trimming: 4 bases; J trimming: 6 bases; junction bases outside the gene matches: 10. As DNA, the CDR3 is TGTGCCAGCAGCAAAACAGGGGGCAAGGCGAATGGCTACACCTTC. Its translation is CASSKTGGKANGYTF.

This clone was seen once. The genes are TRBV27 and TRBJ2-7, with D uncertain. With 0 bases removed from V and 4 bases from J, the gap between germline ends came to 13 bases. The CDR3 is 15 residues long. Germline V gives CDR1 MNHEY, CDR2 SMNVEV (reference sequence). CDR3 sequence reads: CASSLSSARLYEQYF. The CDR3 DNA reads TGTGCCAGCAGTTTATCATCAGCTAGATTATACGAGCAGTACTTC.

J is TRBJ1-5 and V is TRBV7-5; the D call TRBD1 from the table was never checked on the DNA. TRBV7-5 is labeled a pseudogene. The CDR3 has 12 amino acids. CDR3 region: CARHIAPRPQHF. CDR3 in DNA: TGTGCCCGTCACATCGCCCCTCGGCCCCAGCATTTT.

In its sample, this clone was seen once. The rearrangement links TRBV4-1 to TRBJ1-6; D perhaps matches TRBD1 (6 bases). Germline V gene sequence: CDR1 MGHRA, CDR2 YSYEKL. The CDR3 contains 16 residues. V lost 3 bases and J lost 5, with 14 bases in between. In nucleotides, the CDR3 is TGCGCCAGCAGCCAGAAGCGGACAGCAGATAATTCACCCCTCCACTTT. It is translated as CASSQKRTADNSPLHF.

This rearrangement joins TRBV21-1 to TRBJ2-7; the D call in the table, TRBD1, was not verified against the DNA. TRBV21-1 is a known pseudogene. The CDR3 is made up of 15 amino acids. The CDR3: CASSKEGVGFCEQYF. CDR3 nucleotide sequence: TGTGCCAGCAGCAAAGAAGGGGTGGGCTTCTGCGAGCAGTACTTC.

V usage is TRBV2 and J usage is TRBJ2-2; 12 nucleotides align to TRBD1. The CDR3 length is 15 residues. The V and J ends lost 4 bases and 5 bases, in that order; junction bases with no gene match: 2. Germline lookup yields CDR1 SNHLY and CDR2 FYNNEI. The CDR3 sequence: CASSGDRGLTGELFF. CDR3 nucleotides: TGTGCCAGCAGTGGGGACAGGGGGCTAACCGGGGAGCTGTTTTTT.

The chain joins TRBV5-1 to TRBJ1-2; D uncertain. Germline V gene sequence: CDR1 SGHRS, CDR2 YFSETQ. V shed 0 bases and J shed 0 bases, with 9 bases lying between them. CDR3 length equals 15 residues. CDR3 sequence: CASSLGGGSNYGYTF. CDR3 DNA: TGCGCCAGCAGCTTGGGCGGAGGATCTAACTATGGCTACACCTTC.

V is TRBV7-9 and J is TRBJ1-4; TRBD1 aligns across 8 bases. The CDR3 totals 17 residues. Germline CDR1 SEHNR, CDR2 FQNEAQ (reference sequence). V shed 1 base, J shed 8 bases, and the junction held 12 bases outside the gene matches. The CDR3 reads CASSLGRQGLFNEKLFF. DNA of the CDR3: TGTGCCAGCAGCTTAGGACGACAGGGGTTGTTTAACGAAAAACTGTTTTTT.

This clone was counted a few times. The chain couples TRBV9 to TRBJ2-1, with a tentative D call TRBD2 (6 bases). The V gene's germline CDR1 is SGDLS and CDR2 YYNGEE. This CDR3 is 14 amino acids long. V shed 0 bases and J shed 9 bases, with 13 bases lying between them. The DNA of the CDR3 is TGTGCCAGCAGCGTAGGTCCTAGCGTTAGTGAGCAGTTCTTC. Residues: CASSVGPSVSEQFF.